Described below is a single TCR beta chain sequence and its context. The target antigen is unknown. This specimen belongs to a study of shared clonotypes between healthy human individuals. It was CD45RO-negative cells, positively selected for CCR7, that made up naive CD8 cells, with terminally differentiated effector memory CD45RA+ cells excluded. Study outcomes and limitations: Rarefaction gave evidence that sorted-subset sequencing remained incomplete despite large depth.

This CDR3 has 15 amino acids. Per the germline V gene, CDR1 is SGHTA and CDR2 is FQGNSA. Between the trimmed V and J ends, which lost 3 bases and 3 bases, there was a span of 12 bases. Samples underwent the assay at deep level. Each PCR replicate from the sorted subsets contained around 0.2 ug DNA, which is 25,000 to 30,000 T cell genomes. Clones were sequenced by immunoSEQ multiplex PCR, and TCRdb holds only the in-frame ones, with some missing. The sample lists around 2,000,000 clones; more than 85% were seen once. The sample taken for sequencing was naive CD8+ T cells from PBMCs. The chain employs TRBV7-2 and TRBJ1-5, with a possible D match to TRBD1 (5 bases). The receptor was isolated from a man aged 18 to 30 in good health. Some clones in this sample may be carry-over from other donors' samples. CDR3 coding DNA: TGTGCCAGCAGCTTGTCCCGGGACCCCAATCAGCCCCAGCATTTT. It encodes CASSLSRDPNQPQHF.